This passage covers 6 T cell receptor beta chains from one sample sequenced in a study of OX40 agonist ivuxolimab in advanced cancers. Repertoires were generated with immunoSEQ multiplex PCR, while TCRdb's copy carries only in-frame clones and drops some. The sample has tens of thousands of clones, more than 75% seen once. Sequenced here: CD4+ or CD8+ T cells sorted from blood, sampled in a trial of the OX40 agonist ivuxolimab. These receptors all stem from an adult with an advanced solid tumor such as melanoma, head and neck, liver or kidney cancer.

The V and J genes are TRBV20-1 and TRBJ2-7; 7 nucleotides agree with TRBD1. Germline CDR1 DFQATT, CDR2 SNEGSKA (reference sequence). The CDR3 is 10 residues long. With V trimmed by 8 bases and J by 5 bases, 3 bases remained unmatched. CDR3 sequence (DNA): TGCAGTTACAGGGGCGACGAGCAGTACTTC. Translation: CSYRGDEQYF.

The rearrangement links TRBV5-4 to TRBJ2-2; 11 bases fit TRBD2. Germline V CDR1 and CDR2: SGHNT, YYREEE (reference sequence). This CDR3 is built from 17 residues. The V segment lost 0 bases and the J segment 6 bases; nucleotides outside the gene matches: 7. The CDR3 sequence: CASSLGLAGMTPGELFF. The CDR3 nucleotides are TGTGCCAGCAGCTTGGGACTAGCGGGAATGACGCCCGGGGAGCTGTTTTTT.

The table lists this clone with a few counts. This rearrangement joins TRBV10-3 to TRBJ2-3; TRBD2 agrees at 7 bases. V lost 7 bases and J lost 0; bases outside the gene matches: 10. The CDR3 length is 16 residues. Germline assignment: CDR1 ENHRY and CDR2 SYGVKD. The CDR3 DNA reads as TGTGCCATCAAAGGGAGAGCGGGGACTAGCACAGATACGCAGTATTTT. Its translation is CAIKGRAGTSTDTQYF.

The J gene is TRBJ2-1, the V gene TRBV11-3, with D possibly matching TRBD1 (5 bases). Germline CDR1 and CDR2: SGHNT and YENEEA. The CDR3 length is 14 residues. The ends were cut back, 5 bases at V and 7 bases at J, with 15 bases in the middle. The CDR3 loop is CASSHNHQGNEQFF. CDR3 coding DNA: TGTGCCAGCAGCCACAACCATCAGGGTAATGAGCAGTTCTTC.

CDR3 protein: CASIFKPGQVTLRQPQHF. CDR3 bases: TGTGCCAGCATATTCAAGCCGGGACAGGTAACTTTACGTCAGCCCCAGCATTTT. The chain recombines TRBV27 with TRBJ1-5; TRBD1 aligns across 8 bases. The CDR3 has 18 amino acids. The germline gives CDR1 MNHEY, CDR2 SMNVEV (reference sequence). J lost 6 bases, V lost 7 bases, and 20 bases had no gene match.

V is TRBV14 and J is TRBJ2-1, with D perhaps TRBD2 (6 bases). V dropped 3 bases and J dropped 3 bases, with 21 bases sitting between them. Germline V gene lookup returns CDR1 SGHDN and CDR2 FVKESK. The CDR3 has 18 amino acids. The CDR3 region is CASSQLGLSPDLYNEQFF. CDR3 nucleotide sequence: TGTGCCAGCAGCCAGTTAGGACTATCCCCTGATCTCTACAATGAGCAGTTCTTC.